This section outlines one TCR beta chain sequence together with its context. The same CDR3 is also encoded by other DNA sequences in this sample. How the authors handled the data: Scientists estimated how many nucleated cells there were by amplifying reference gene primers. The protocol was immunoSEQ multiplex PCR, while the TCRdb copy is restricted to in-frame clones and leaves out a portion. V, J and clone size are those of that table, while D and trimming were read from the DNA. The sample lists roughly 100,000 clones, 76% occurring once. The CDR3 has 17 amino acids. The germline V gene has CDR1 MNHEY and CDR2 SMNVEV (reference sequence). V lost 6 bases and J lost 0; bases outside the gene matches: 4. This record belongs to a study of blood T cell repertoires in COVID-19. On the study more broadly: Donors in the United States, Italy and Spain gave samples during acute or convalescent COVID-19.

Sequenced input: peripheral blood. The J gene is TRBJ2-6, the V gene TRBV27; 11 nucleotides line up with TRBD1. The receptor comes from an elderly man with COVID-19, enrolled during active disease. The CDR3 sequence is CASSLGQGGSGANVLTF. The CDR3 nucleotides read TGTGCCAGCAGCCTGGGACAGGGGGGCTCTGGGGCCAACGTCCTGACTTTC.